What follows is one T cell receptor (beta chain) and its context. This CDR3 has 16 amino acids. J lost 2 bases, V lost 3 bases, and 4 bases had no gene match. Germline CDR1 SEHNR, CDR2 FQNEAQ (reference sequence). Sequenced by immunoSEQ multiplex PCR; TCRdb stores in-frame clones only, minus some. The repertoire holds approximately 530,000 clones, about 96% seen once, with approximately 0.067% in the top ten. This entry is derived from a study of shared clonotypes between healthy human individuals. This receptor was identified in a woman in her 30s in good health. The sequencing input was naive CD4+ T cells sorted from blood. As for subset: CD45RA+ positively selected. The genes are TRBV7-9 and TRBJ2-3; 11 bases agree with TRBD2. The CDR3 coding sequence is TGTGCCAGCAGCTTGGGACTAGCGGACATCACAGATACGCAGTATTTT. Protein product: CASSLGLADITDTQYF.